The rows below give T cell receptor beta chains drawn from one sample of a study of blood T cell repertoires in COVID-19. Clones were sequenced by immunoSEQ multiplex PCR, and TCRdb holds only the in-frame ones, with some missing. The sample records about 250,000 clones, roughly 88% being singletons. Sequencing used peripheral blood. The receptors were sampled from a man of 80 years or more with acute or convalescent COVID-19. Both conserved end residues are part of each CDR3. D genes are given only for firm matches. Size values are once, few and many counts, or a class for expanded clones, and some rows have none.

size	D	V	J	CDR3	DNA
-	-	TRBV6-5	TRBJ2-2	CASRLARGGELFF	TGTGCCAGCAGGCTAGCGAGAGGCGGGGAGCTGTTTTTT
-	TRBD1	TRBV5-1	TRBJ1-1	CASSTQGATNTEAFF	TGCGCCAGCAGCACACAGGGGGCAACGAACACTGAAGCTTTCTTT
-	-	TRBV3-1/TRBV3-2	TRBJ1-1	CASSTTPNTEAFF	TGTGCCAGCAGCACTACCCCGAACACTGAAGCTTTCTTT
-	TRBD2	TRBV18	TRBJ2-1	CASSGDLSGSRGMNEQFF	TGTGCCAGCTCCGGTGACCTTAGCGGGAGTAGAGGAATGAATGAGCAGTTCTTC
once	-	TRBV7-2	TRBJ2-5	CASSRTGWGQETQYF	TGTGCCAGCAGCCGTACAGGGTGGGGGCAAGAGACCCAGTACTTC
-	TRBD2	TRBV7-2	TRBJ2-3	CASSLAAGAGVGTDTQYF	TGTGCCAGCAGCTTAGCCGCTGGGGCGGGAGTAGGCACAGATACGCAGTATTTT
-	TRBD1	TRBV3-1/TRBV3-2	TRBJ2-7	CATGQGPTYEQYF	TGTGCCACCGGACAGGGCCCGACCTACGAGCAGTACTTC
-	-	TRBV5-1	TRBJ1-1	CASRFGALFSTEAFF	TGCGCCAGCAGATTTGGGGCGCTTTTTAGCACTGAAGCTTTCTTT
-	TRBD2	TRBV9	TRBJ2-1	CASSVLAGGRYNEQFF	TGTGCCAGCAGCGTATTAGCGGGAGGGCGCTACAATGAGCAGTTCTTC
-	-	TRBV12-5	TRBJ1-2	CASGSGVSGYTF	TGTGCTAGTGGTTCGGGGGTGTCTGGCTACACCTTC
few	-	TRBV5-6	TRBJ2-7	CASNLRGSYEQYF	TGTGCCAGCAACCTACGGGGGAGCTACGAGCAGTACTTC
-	-	TRBV6-5	TRBJ2-3	CASSYELHTDTQYF	TGTGCCAGCAGTTACGAGCTGCACACAGATACGCAGTATTTT
-	-	TRBV2	TRBJ2-5	CASTLGQLVIETQYF	TGTGCCAGCACCCTGGGGCAGCTTGTGATCGAGACCCAGTACTTC
-	TRBD1	TRBV5-6	TRBJ1-5	CASSLGTGGMGNQPQHF	TGTGCCAGCAGCTTGGGGACAGGGGGCATGGGCAATCAGCCCCAGCATTTT
-	TRBD1	TRBV7-2	TRBJ1-4	CASSNAGTGSEKLFF	TGTGCCAGCAGCAACGCCGGGACAGGGAGTGAAAAACTGTTTTTT
-	-	TRBV3-1/TRBV3-2	TRBJ1-1	CASSQHTNTEAFF	TGTGCCAGCAGCCAGCACACGAACACTGAAGCTTTCTTT
-	TRBD1	TRBV9	TRBJ1-2	CASSPQGGVYGYTF	TGTGCCAGCAGCCCACAGGGGGGCGTCTATGGCTACACCTTC